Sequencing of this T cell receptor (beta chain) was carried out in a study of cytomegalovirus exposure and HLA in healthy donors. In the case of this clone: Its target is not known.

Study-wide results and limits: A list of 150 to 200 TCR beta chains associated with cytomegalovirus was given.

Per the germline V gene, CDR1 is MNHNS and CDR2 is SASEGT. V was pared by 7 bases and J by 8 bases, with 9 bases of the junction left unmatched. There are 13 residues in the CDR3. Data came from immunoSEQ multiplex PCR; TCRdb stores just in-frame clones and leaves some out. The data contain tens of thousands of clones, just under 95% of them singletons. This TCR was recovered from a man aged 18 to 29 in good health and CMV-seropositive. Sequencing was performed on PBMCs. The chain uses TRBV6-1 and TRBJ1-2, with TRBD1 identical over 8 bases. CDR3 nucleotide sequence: TGTGCCAGCATCTGGGACAGGCTCGGAGGCTACACCTTC. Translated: CASIWDRLGGYTF.